The 14 T cell receptor beta chains below were found in one sample sequenced in a study of blood T cell repertoires in COVID-19. Clones were read by immunoSEQ multiplex PCR, and TCRdb kept only the in-frame ones, dropping some. The sample includes about 210,000 clones, 85% to 90% of them seen just once. Sequencing was carried out using PBMCs or T cells enriched from blood (not recorded which). These receptors were collected from a man younger than 40 who had recovered from COVID-19.

Note on this clone: One end of the junction fails to match germline, which may point to a read error. The rearrangement joins TRBV30 to TRBJ2-3; 7 positions match TRBD2. This CDR3 has 15 amino acids. CDR1 is GTSNPN, CDR2 SVGIG, per germline (reference sequence). CDR3 sequence (DNA): TGTGCCTGGAGTCCGACTAGCATAGGCACAGGTACGCAGTATTTT. Protein sequence: CAWSPTSIGTGTQYF.

The CDR3 bases are TGTGCCAGCAGCTTAGTGTTGCGAGGGACCTACGAGCAGTACTTC. Encoded protein: CASSLVLRGTYEQYF. V is TRBV11-2 and J is TRBJ2-7, with D tentatively TRBD2 (5 bases). V was pared by 1 base and J by 2 bases, with 12 bases between. This CDR3 is built from 15 residues. Germline loops: CDR1 SGHAT, CDR2 FQNNGV.

This chain joins TRBV3-1 (or the pseudogene TRBV3-2) and TRBJ1-5; D not resolved. This CDR3 has 14 amino acids. CDR1 LGHDT and CDR2 YNNKEL come from the germline V gene (reference sequence). V was shortened by 2 bases and J by 3 bases, with 8 bases between the two germline ends. CDR3 loop: CASSQPGANQPQHF. CDR3 nucleotide sequence: TGTGCCAGCAGCCAACCGGGTGCCAATCAGCCCCAGCATTTT.

The chain combines TRBV19 with TRBJ1-1; no clear D gene. V lost 5 bases to trimming and J lost 0 bases, with 7 bases between them. This CDR3 is built from 13 residues. Germline V gene sequence: CDR1 LNHDA, CDR2 SQIVND (reference sequence). The CDR3 reads CASSQTVNTEAFF. The CDR3 nucleotides are TGTGCCAGTAGTCAAACAGTGAACACTGAAGCTTTCTTT.

V is TRBV13 and J is TRBJ1-4; 7 bases line up with TRBD1. After removal of 0 bases from V and 10 bases from J, the junction contained 8 bases not matched to a gene. Germline CDR1 and CDR2: PRHDT and FYEKMQ (reference sequence). CDR3 length equals 15 residues. DNA of the CDR3: TGTGCCAGCAGCTTAGGCAGGGGGACGCGCACAAAACTGTTTTTT. Translating gives CASSLGRGTRTKLFF.

This clone was found a few times. An end of the junction differs from the germline gene, which may be a read error. The gene calls are TRBV28 and TRBJ1-4; no firm D call. CDR1 is MDHEN, CDR2 SYDVKM, per germline. The CDR3 is made up of 14 amino acids. CDR3 protein: CASSLWSSNEKLFF. CDR3 DNA sequence: TGTGCCAGCAGCTTATGGTCCAGTAATGAAAAACTGTTTTTT.

The chain links TRBV6-2 or TRBV6-3 to TRBJ2-7; D unresolved. The CDR3 has 15 amino acids. Between the trimmed V and J ends, which lost 0 bases and 0 bases, there was a span of 9 bases. Germline-derived CDR1 and CDR2 are MNHEY and SVGEGT. CDR3 sequence (DNA): TGTGCCAGCAGTTACTCTCACTCCCCCTCCTACGAGCAGTACTTC. Protein product: CASSYSHSPSYEQYF.

This chain uses TRBV15 with TRBJ2-1; perhaps TRBD1 as D (6 bases). Trimming pared 2 bases from V and 2 bases from J, leaving 10 bases between. This CDR3 spans 15 amino acids. The V gene's germline CDR1 is LNHNV and CDR2 YYDKDF (reference sequence). The CDR3 DNA sequence: TGTGCCACCAGCAGACAACAGGGTCCCTACAATGAGCAGTTCTTC. Protein sequence: CATSRQQGPYNEQFF.

This chain uses TRBV30 with TRBJ1-5, with 7 bases that match TRBD1. J lost 5 bases, V lost 0 bases, and 4 bases had no gene match. This CDR3 has 14 residues. The V gene's germline CDR1 is GTSNPN and CDR2 SVGIG (reference sequence). The DNA for the CDR3 is TGTGCCTGGAGTGTATCGCAGGGGGATCAGCCCCAGCATTTT. Residues: CAWSVSQGDQPQHF.

The V and J genes are TRBV28 and TRBJ2-7; the match to TRBD2 covers 8 bases. The V gene's germline CDR1 is MDHEN and CDR2 SYDVKM. Germline trimming cut 5 bases from V and 3 bases from J; bases unmatched to any gene: 9. The CDR3 runs 15 residues. Here the CDR3 reads CASSPWRGRIYEQYF. The CDR3 nucleotides are TGTGCCAGCAGTCCCTGGCGCGGGAGGATCTACGAGCAGTACTTC.

V usage is TRBV18 and J usage is TRBJ1-2, with unresolved D. The CDR3 has 12 residues. V dropped 6 bases and J dropped 8 bases, with 13 bases sitting between them. Germline CDR1 KGHSH, CDR2 LQKENI. Here the CDR3 reads CASSPDFMGYTF. DNA of the CDR3: TGTGCCAGCTCGCCGGACTTTATGGGCTACACCTTC.

The chain recombines TRBV10-3 with TRBJ1-2; D might be TRBD1 (6 bases). V lost 6 bases and J 8 bases, leaving 25 bases between the germline ends. The CDR3 totals 16 residues. Germline assignment: CDR1 ENHRY and CDR2 SYGVKD. The DNA for the CDR3 is TGTGCCATCAGCGCTGGGGCGGACAGTGGGGTTCGGGGCTACACCTTC. Protein product: CAISAGADSGVRGYTF.

This clone appeared a single time. This chain connects TRBV19 to TRBJ1-5; tentative D call: TRBD1 (6 bases). Trimming stripped 7 bases from V and 5 bases from J, with 18 bases between. Germline-derived CDR1 and CDR2 are LNHDA and SQIVND (reference sequence). CDR3 length: 15 amino acids. For the CDR3, the DNA is TGTGCCAGTACCAGATGGTCAGGGGTCGATCAGCCCCAGCATTTT. It translates to CASTRWSGVDQPQHF.

The CDR3 DNA is TGTGCCAGCAGCCCCTCGGGGGATGGTCAGCCCCAGCATTTT. It codes for CASSPSGDGQPQHF. This rearrangement joins TRBV7-9 to TRBJ1-5; a possible D gene is TRBD1 (5 bases). Per the germline V gene, CDR1 is SEHNR and CDR2 is FQNEAQ (reference sequence). This CDR3 comprises 14 residues. The V gene lost 5 bases and the J gene lost 6 bases, with 14 bases spanning the gap. Full variable domain (rest looked up from reference TRBV7-9 and TRBJ1-5): DTGVSQNPRHKITKRGQNVTFRCDPISEHNRLYWYRQTLGQGPEFLTYFQNEAQLEKSRLLSDRFSAERPKGSFSTLEIQRTEQGDSAMYLCASSPSGDGQPQHFGDGTRLSIL.